The clone carrying this TCR beta chain was counted many times. Its antigen is unidentified. This CDR3 comprises 19 residues. Germline trimming cut 0 bases from V and 0 bases from J; bases unmatched to any gene: 6. CDR1 and CDR2 from the germline V gene are LGHNA and YSLEER. The record originates from a study of T-cell memory formation after mild COVID-19. Study summary: Clusters were largely donor specific.

TCRdb itself ran the 5' RACE reads through MiXCR, one entry per CDR3 protein. This sample has about 270,000 distinct CDR3 sequences, with around 15% found just once. General study points: CD8+ contracting clones occupied EMRA, while CD4+ ones occupied mainly CM and EM. Clones contracting across day 15 to 85 had a balanced CD4/CD8 profile; later expanding clones leaned CD4+. Second-wave clones reaching peak frequency on day 37 lacked confirmed SARS-CoV-2 specificity.

Sequencing input: PBMCs or a T cell subset sorted from them (not recorded which). This clonotype was obtained from a man aged 18 to 30 who had mild COVID-19 (a few samples of this study predate the infection). Cell type and time point are not known. The rearrangement links TRBV4-3 to TRBJ2-1; 12 nucleotides agree with TRBD2. CDR3 protein: CASSQDRLAGVSSYNEQFF. Written as DNA, the CDR3 is TGCGCCAGCAGCCAAGATCGACTAGCGGGGGTTAGCTCCTACAATGAGCAGTTCTTC.